The 26 T cell receptor beta chains presented below share a single source sample, sequenced in a study of identical twins. One entry per CDR3 protein results from TCRdb running MiXCR on the 5' RACE reads. The sample lists roughly 540,000 distinct CDR3 sequences; under 25% were seen once. The same data also contributed to another study, on T cells expressing NK-cell markers.

Sequenced input: CD4+ T cells sorted from blood. The receptors here all came from a woman aged 18 to 35 in good health.

This rearrangement joins TRBV9 to TRBJ2-7; D ambiguous. V was clipped by 4 bases and J by 0 bases, with 11 bases between them. Germline CDR1 and CDR2: SGDLS and YYNGEE. This CDR3 region has 14 residues. The CDR3: CASSSGYPSYEQYF. In DNA form, the CDR3 reads TGTGCCAGCAGCTCTGGGTATCCCTCCTACGAGCAGTACTTC.

The rearrangement joins TRBV12-3 or TRBV12-4 to TRBJ1-3; D is unclear. Between the trimmed V and J ends, which lost 8 bases and 2 bases, there was a span of 13 bases. The CDR3 is 14 residues long. CDR3 residues: CASDGLLTGNTIYF. The CDR3 DNA sequence: TGTGCCAGCGACGGGTTGTTGACTGGAAACACCATATATTTT.

This chain connects TRBV7-9 to TRBJ1-2; possible D gene TRBD1, 6 bases. Germline CDR1 and CDR2: SEHNR and FQNEAQ (reference sequence). V lost 2 bases to trimming and J lost 6 bases, with 10 bases between them. This CDR3 spans 13 amino acids. CDR3 in amino acids: CASSLSSGDGYTF. The CDR3 DNA reads as TGTGCCAGCAGCTTATCCTCAGGGGATGGCTACACCTTC.

The gene calls are TRBV5-1 and TRBJ1-2; D unclear. V lost 0 bases, J lost 4 bases, and 19 bases lay in between. CDR3 length equals 17 residues. Germline values: CDR1 SGHRS, CDR2 YFSETQ. CDR3: CASSLEVAQSTFYGYTF. The CDR3, as DNA: TGCGCCAGCAGCTTGGAAGTCGCTCAGAGCACCTTCTATGGCTACACCTTC.

This clonotype was observed a few times. J is TRBJ2-1 and V is TRBV6-2 or TRBV6-3; TRBD2 matches at 12 bases. The V gene end was trimmed by 6 bases and the J gene end by 7 bases; junction bases not matched to a gene: 10. This CDR3 has 16 residues. CDR1 is MNHEY and CDR2 is SVGEGT in the germline V gene. The CDR3 DNA sequence: TGTGCCAGCAGGCCTAGCGGGAGGGCCTCTGGTAATGAGCAGTTCTTC. Its protein is CASRPSGRASGNEQFF.

The chain employs TRBV6-1 and TRBJ1-3; D is unresolved. CDR1 is MNHNS and CDR2 is SASEGT in the germline V gene. V lost 6 bases, J lost 0 bases, and 12 bases lay in between. There are 15 residues in the CDR3. CDR3 loop: CASRSVSSSGNTIYF. In DNA form, the CDR3 reads TGTGCCAGCAGGTCCGTGTCGAGCTCTGGAAACACCATATATTTT.

V gene TRBV7-8 combines with J gene TRBJ2-3, with 9 bases that match TRBD1. Trimming took 4 bases from V and 1 from J; bases not matched to a gene: 6. CDR1 is SGHVS and CDR2 is FQNEAQ in the germline V gene. The CDR3 totals 16 residues. The DNA of the CDR3 is TGTGCCAGCAGCTCGGACAGGGGTCGGGGCACAGATACGCAGTATTTT. Protein sequence: CASSSDRGRGTDTQYF.

The table lists this clonotype with a few counts. The chain links TRBV20-1 to TRBJ2-1; no reliable D call. Germline-derived CDR1 and CDR2 are DFQATT and SNEGSKA (reference sequence). The CDR3 runs to 13 residues. The V end lost 1 base, the J end lost 3 bases, and 7 bases lay between the germline ends. The CDR3 loop reads CSARGVIYNEQFF. CDR3 DNA: TGCAGTGCTAGAGGGGTTATCTACAATGAGCAGTTCTTC.

Concerning this clonotype itself: A much larger clone is a single base away; this may be a read error. The V call is TRBV20-1, the J call TRBJ2-3; 7 bases fit TRBD2. V dropped 3 bases and J dropped 1; count of bases not matched to a gene: 1. This CDR3 comprises 13 residues. Germline loops: CDR1 DFQATT, CDR2 SNEGSKA (reference sequence). The CDR3 protein is CSASREGTDTQYF. Written as DNA, the CDR3 is TGCAGTGCTAGTCGGGAGGGCACAGATACGCAGTATTTT.

This clonotype was seen more than once but under ten times. The chain combines TRBV7-9 with TRBJ1-1; D not certain. V gave up 1 base and J gave up 3 bases, with 12 bases separating them. The CDR3 covers 15 residues. Looked up from germline, CDR1 is SEHNR and CDR2 is FQNEAQ (reference sequence). The DNA of the CDR3 is TGTGCCAGCAGCTTAGGATTAGCCGACCACACTGAAGCTTTCTTT. Translated: CASSLGLADHTEAFF.

This clonotype was counted at least ten times. The chain uses TRBV7-8 and TRBJ2-3, with D unclear. Germline V CDR1 and CDR2: SGHVS, FQNEAQ. The CDR3 has 15 amino acids. Trimming shortened V by 5 bases and J by 0 bases, and 12 bases separated the two germline ends. For the CDR3, the DNA is TGTGCCAGCAGCCCCCTCTGGAGAAGCACAGATACGCAGTATTTT. Its translation is CASSPLWRSTDTQYF.

The V gene is TRBV20-1, the J gene TRBJ2-1, with TRBD1 identical over 11 bases. V lost 3 bases, J lost 5 bases, and 9 bases stayed unmatched. This CDR3 has 16 amino acids. Germline V gives CDR1 DFQATT, CDR2 SNEGSKA (reference sequence). The CDR3 spells CSASDSGTGGNNEQFF. The CDR3 DNA reads as TGCAGTGCTAGCGACTCCGGGACAGGGGGTAACAATGAGCAGTTCTTC.

The rearrangement uses TRBV12-3 or TRBV12-4 and TRBJ2-3; 12 bases are a match to TRBD2. The V segment lost 5 bases and the J segment 5 bases; nucleotides outside the gene matches: 8. This CDR3 is 16 amino acids long. CDR3 residues: CASSISSGGARDTQYF. CDR3 DNA: TGTGCCAGCAGTATCTCTAGCGGGGGGGCAAGAGATACGCAGTATTTT.

This chain uses TRBV29-1 with TRBJ1-2; a possible D gene is TRBD1 (6 bases). CDR1 SQVTM and CDR2 ANQGSEA come from the germline V gene. Trimming removed 6 bases at V and 2 bases at J, with 16 bases between. CDR3 size: 14 residues. The CDR3 region has the DNA TGCAGCGTACAACGGGACACCGGAAACTATGGCTACACCTTC. Amino acid sequence: CSVQRDTGNYGYTF.

This clonotype has a handful of counts. This chain links TRBV5-1 with TRBJ2-7; 11 nucleotides match TRBD2. The ends lost 4 bases at V and 2 bases at J; junction bases unmatched: 5. This CDR3 spans 15 amino acids. In germline, CDR1 is SGHRS, CDR2 YFSETQ. The DNA of the CDR3 is TGCGCCAGCAGCGTCAGACTAGCGGGGACCTACGAGCAGTACTTC. It specifies CASSVRLAGTYEQYF.

This chain links TRBV5-8 with TRBJ2-5; D is unresolved. Germline lookup yields CDR1 SGHTS and CDR2 YDEGEE. The CDR3 has 14 amino acids. Trimming cost V 1 base and J 4 bases, with 11 bases left between them. Written as DNA, the CDR3 is TGTGCCAGCAGCTTGTGGCCCCAGGTAGAGACCCAGTACTTC. It yields the protein CASSLWPQVETQYF.

This clonotype was seen more than once but under ten times. The J gene is TRBJ2-3, the V gene TRBV20-1; no reliable D call. The germline V and J ends were trimmed by 3 bases and 0 bases, with 7 bases remaining between them. CDR3 length: 13 amino acids. The germline V gene has CDR1 DFQATT and CDR2 SNEGSKA (reference sequence). The CDR3 region is CSASRASTDTQYF. CDR3 bases: TGCAGTGCTAGCCGGGCTAGCACAGATACGCAGTATTTT.

The table lists this clonotype with a few counts. V usage is TRBV20-1 and J usage is TRBJ2-5, with no clear D. CDR1 and CDR2 from the germline V gene are DFQATT and SNEGSKA (reference sequence). The CDR3 loop spans 12 amino acids. V was cut by 6 bases and J by 1 base, with 9 bases left in between. The CDR3 is CSAAKSQETQYF. CDR3 sequence (DNA): TGCAGTGCGGCCAAGAGCCAAGAGACCCAGTACTTC.

The chain couples TRBV2 to TRBJ1-1, with a weak D call TRBD1 (5 bases). CDR3 length: 13 residues. The germline gives CDR1 SNHLY, CDR2 FYNNEI. Between the trimmed V and J ends, which lost 8 bases and 1 base, there was a span of 11 bases. In DNA form, the CDR3 reads TGTGCCAGCGACGCGCAGGGGAACACTGAAGCTTTCTTT. As protein: CASDAQGNTEAFF.

The V call is TRBV10-3, the J call TRBJ1-2, with D uncertain. The CDR3 totals 13 residues. Trimming removed 6 bases from V and 2 bases from J, with 10 bases in between. Germline CDR1 reads ENHRY; CDR2 reads SYGVKD. CDR3 residues: CAIRIGRNYGYTF. In DNA, the CDR3 is TGTGCCATCAGGATAGGACGGAACTATGGCTACACCTTC.

The chain uses TRBV7-9 and TRBJ1-1; weak D call: TRBD1 (5 bases). The CDR3 consists of 13 residues. Trimming left V 2 bases short and J 10 bases short, with 14 bases between. Looked up from germline, CDR1 is SEHNR and CDR2 is FQNEAQ (reference sequence). The CDR3 coding sequence is TGTGCCAGCAGCTTAACGGGGGATGGGGTAGCTTTCTTT. It specifies CASSLTGDGVAFF.

This chain uses TRBV6-2 or TRBV6-3 with TRBJ2-5, with 7 bases that match TRBD2. Germline trimming cut 3 bases from V and 7 bases from J; bases unmatched to any gene: 5. Germline V gene lookup returns CDR1 MNHEY and CDR2 SVGEGT. There are 13 residues in the CDR3. DNA for the CDR3: TGTGCCAGCAGTTATGTGCGGGAGACGACCCAGTACTTC. It encodes CASSYVRETTQYF.

The chain couples TRBV6-2 or TRBV6-3 to TRBJ2-1, with D unresolved. The V end was cut by 7 bases, the J end by 6 bases, with 13 bases between. CDR1 and CDR2 from the germline V gene are MNHEY and SVGEGT. The CDR3 runs 13 residues. CDR3 in DNA: TGTGCCAGCATCCAAATGGGTAGCAATGAGCAGTTCTTC. It translates to CASIQMGSNEQFF.

This clonotype was seen only once. The chain combines TRBV27 with TRBJ2-1, with 7 bases identical to TRBD1. CDR3 length equals 16 residues. V gave up 8 bases and J gave up 2 bases; unmatched junction bases: 12. CDR1 is MNHEY, CDR2 SMNVEV, per germline (reference sequence). In nucleotides, the CDR3 is TGTGCCAGCGAACCGGGACAGTATAGGGCCTACAATGAGCAGTTCTTC. It translates to CASEPGQYRAYNEQFF.

The gene calls are TRBV20-1 and TRBJ1-4; 8 bases are a match to TRBD1. There are 14 residues in the CDR3. V dropped 4 bases and J dropped 8; count of bases not matched to a gene: 9. Germline V gene lookup returns CDR1 DFQATT and CDR2 SNEGSKA (reference sequence). The CDR3 reads CSAIFRGRGEKLFF. CDR3 nucleotide sequence: TGCAGTGCTATTTTCAGGGGGCGAGGGGAAAAACTGTTTTTT.

This clonotype was observed a few times. The chain uses TRBV20-1 and TRBJ2-7; 10 bases agree with TRBD1. Germline values: CDR1 DFQATT, CDR2 SNEGSKA (reference sequence). V gave up 8 bases and J gave up 6 bases; unmatched junction bases: 4. The CDR3 totals 11 residues. The chain's CDR3 is CSFGTGVEQYF. The DNA for the CDR3 is TGCAGTTTCGGGACAGGGGTCGAGCAGTACTTC.